These 13 T cell receptor beta chains were sequenced from one sample in a study of blood T cell repertoires in COVID-19. The assay was immunoSEQ multiplex PCR, and TCRdb's table has in-frame clones only and misses some. Here the sample spans 200,000 to 250,000 clones, around 89% being singletons. Sequenced material: peripheral blood. The receptors were sampled from a young man with COVID-19, enrolled during active disease.

The rearrangement joins TRBV4-2 to TRBJ1-6; 7 nucleotides line up with TRBD1. Per germline, CDR1 LGHNA and CDR2 YNFKEQ. The CDR3 sequence is 15 residues long. V dropped 3 bases and J dropped 7; count of bases not matched to a gene: 6. The DNA for the CDR3 is TGTGCCAGCAGCCATTCCGGGACAGCGAATTCACCCCTCCACTTT. As protein: CASSHSGTANSPLHF.

This clone was observed a handful of times. The rearrangement uses TRBV28 and TRBJ2-1; D may be TRBD2 (6 bases). The CDR3 consists of 11 residues. Trimming shortened V by 7 bases and J by 14 bases, and 15 bases separated the two germline ends. Germline CDR1 MDHEN, CDR2 SYDVKM. The DNA of the CDR3 is TGTGCCAGCACTGAGACTAGAGTAAAGTTCTTC. Encoded protein: CASTETRVKFF.

The V and J genes are TRBV4-1 and TRBJ2-7, with a weak D call TRBD1 (6 bases). CDR3 size: 15 residues. Per the germline V gene, CDR1 is MGHRA and CDR2 is YSYEKL. V was trimmed by 1 base and J by 2 bases, leaving 12 bases between them. The DNA of the CDR3 is TGCGCCAGCAGCCAAGTACGGACAGTTACCTACGAGCAGTACTTC. Translation: CASSQVRTVTYEQYF.

This clone was counted between two and nine times. The rearrangement uses TRBV10-3 and TRBJ1-1, with D hard to call. V lost 6 bases and J 4 bases, leaving 9 bases between the germline ends. Germline V CDR1 and CDR2: ENHRY, SYGVKD. The CDR3 has 12 residues. This chain's CDR3 is CAISPVVTEAFF. In DNA form, the CDR3 reads TGTGCCATCAGCCCGGTGGTCACTGAAGCTTTCTTT.

The chain employs TRBV27 and TRBJ1-6; D is possibly TRBD1 (6 bases). V shed 5 bases and J shed 11 bases, with 16 bases lying between them. This CDR3 region has 14 residues. Germline values: CDR1 MNHEY, CDR2 SMNVEV (reference sequence). CDR3 nucleotides: TGTGCCAGCAGTGAAATAGGGGGTCTGGCACCCCTCCACTTT. Its translation: CASSEIGGLAPLHF.

The rearrangement uses TRBV7-8 and TRBJ1-5; TRBD1 is a possible D gene (6 bases). This CDR3 region has 14 residues. Germline assignment: CDR1 SGHVS and CDR2 FQNEAQ. V lost 5 bases to trimming and J lost 5 bases, with 13 bases between them. The CDR3 here is CASSADRKYQPQHF. CDR3 nucleotide sequence: TGTGCCAGCAGCGCTGACAGGAAATATCAGCCCCAGCATTTT.

The chain recombines TRBV5-1 with TRBJ1-5, with 7 nucleotides matching TRBD1. CDR1 is SGHRS and CDR2 is YFSETQ in the germline V gene. The CDR3 loop spans 14 amino acids. V dropped 0 bases and J dropped 7; count of bases not matched to a gene: 4. CDR3 in amino acids: CASSLGQGRQPQHF. In DNA, the CDR3 is TGCGCCAGCAGCTTGGGACAGGGTAGACAGCCCCAGCATTTT.

This chain connects TRBV2 to TRBJ2-1; 7 bases are a match to TRBD1. V trimming: 6 bases; J trimming: 8 bases; junction bases outside the gene matches: 7. From germline, CDR1 is SNHLY and CDR2 FYNNEI. The CDR3 has 13 residues. The DNA of the CDR3 is TGTGCCAGCAGGAAGGGGGCCGGGGATGAGCAGTTCTTC. Its translation: CASRKGAGDEQFF.

The chain employs TRBV6-5 and TRBJ1-1; 11 nucleotides align to TRBD1. With V trimmed by 8 bases and J by 3 bases, 2 bases remained unmatched. This CDR3 comprises 13 residues. Germline V gives CDR1 MNHEY, CDR2 SVGAGI. CDR3 bases: TGTGCCAGCGGGGGACAGGGGGACACTGAAGCTTTCTTT. As protein: CASGGQGDTEAFF.

This clone showed up just a few times. The chain joins TRBV27 to TRBJ1-2; TRBD1 agrees at 7 bases. Germline CDR1 reads MNHEY; CDR2 reads SMNVEV (reference sequence). The CDR3 sequence is 15 residues long. V dropped 6 bases and J dropped 4; count of bases not matched to a gene: 11. Here the CDR3 reads CASRLTGQPSYGYTF. CDR3 nucleotide sequence: TGTGCCAGCAGGCTTACGGGACAGCCATCCTATGGCTACACCTTC.

The chain couples TRBV7-2 to TRBJ1-5; 8 nucleotides match TRBD1. V shed 2 bases, J shed 0 bases, and the junction held 12 bases outside the gene matches. Germline CDR1 is SGHTA and CDR2 is FQGNSA. The CDR3 runs to 19 residues. The DNA of the CDR3 is TGTGCCAGCAGCTTAAGGTTTTCCTGGACAGGGTATAGCAATCAGCCCCAGCATTTT. Translation gives CASSLRFSWTGYSNQPQHF. The full variable domain, its missing parts supplied by reference TRBV7-2 and TRBJ1-5, is GAGVSQSPSNKVTEKGKDVELRCDPISGHTALYWYRQSLGQGLEFLIYFQGNSAPDKSGLPSDRFSAERTGGSVSTLTIQRTQQEDSAVYLCASSLRFSWTGYSNQPQHFGDGTRLSIL.

J is TRBJ1-1 and V is TRBV27; D uncertain. The CDR3 runs 13 residues. Germline V gives CDR1 MNHEY, CDR2 SMNVEV (reference sequence). V shed 2 bases and J shed 6 bases, with 10 bases lying between them. The CDR3 spells CASSLQRGAEAFF. Written as DNA, the CDR3 is TGTGCCAGCAGTTTACAACGCGGGGCTGAAGCTTTCTTT.

This chain connects TRBV4-3 to TRBJ1-3; weak D call: TRBD1 (5 bases). This CDR3 has 17 residues. V was cut by 0 bases and J by 3 bases, with 15 bases left in between. CDR1 is LGHNA, CDR2 YSLEER, per germline. CDR3 in amino acids: CASSQEVLQGFGNTIYF. Written as DNA, the CDR3 is TGCGCCAGCAGCCAAGAGGTCCTGCAGGGTTTTGGAAACACCATATATTTT.